Described below is a single T cell receptor beta chain sequence and its context. This record comes from a study of monozygotic twins with inflammatory bowel disease. Reprocessing the 5' RACE reads, TCRdb reports a single entry for every CDR3 protein and omits DNA. The sample shows about 300,000 distinct CDR3 sequences, and 5.6% sits with its ten largest clones. Germline values: CDR1 SQVTM, CDR2 ANQGSEA. The CDR3 consists of 14 residues. V is TRBV29-1 and J is TRBJ2-3. The sequence derives from a human donor with ulcerative colitis or Crohn's disease, or a healthy co-twin of an affected twin (not recorded which). The source material was blood. CDR3 amino acids: CSVGPVRSTDTQYF.